Below are 16 T cell receptor beta chains sequenced from a single sample in a study of STAT5B mutations in CD4+ large granular lymphocyte leukemia. Profiling relied on immunoSEQ multiplex PCR, and the TCRdb table lists in-frame clones only, not all of them. The sample carries 20,000 to 25,000 clones, about 78% recorded once. The specimen sequenced was CD4+ T cells from blood buffy coats. The receptor set was obtained from a human donor in good health.

This rearrangement joins TRBV28 to TRBJ1-6; D call uncertain. The germline V gene has CDR1 MDHEN and CDR2 SYDVKM. The CDR3 is 12 residues long. The V end lost 2 bases, the J end lost 9 bases, and 5 bases lay between the germline ends. CDR3 region: CASSLRLSPLHF. CDR3 coding DNA: TGTGCCAGCAGTTTACGGCTTTCACCCCTCCACTTT.

This clone was observed a few times. The chain recombines TRBV13 with TRBJ1-6, with no clear D. CDR1 is PRHDT, CDR2 FYEKMQ, per germline (reference sequence). Trimming cost V 4 bases and J 13 bases, with 17 bases left between them. This CDR3 has 14 residues. The CDR3, as DNA: TGTGCCAGCAGCTCAGGAAGGTCCGTAGCTCCCCTCCACTTT. It specifies CASSSGRSVAPLHF.

The chain links TRBV11-3 to TRBJ2-1; D is perhaps TRBD1 or TRBD2 (5 bases each). CDR3 length equals 16 residues. Germline V lookup: CDR1 SGHNT, CDR2 YENEEA. Deletions cut 4 bases from V and 0 bases from J, with 13 bases between. The CDR3: CASSSGTGSSYNEQFF. In DNA form, the CDR3 reads TGTGCCAGCAGCTCAGGGACCGGTAGCTCCTACAATGAGCAGTTCTTC. Looking up the rest from reference TRBV11-3 and TRBJ2-1 gives the full variable domain: EAGVVQSPRYKIIEKKQPVAFWCNPISGHNTLYWYLQNLGQGPELLIRYENEEAVDDSQLPKDRFSAERLKGVDSTLKIQPAELGDSAVYLCASSSGTGSSYNEQFFGPGTRLTVL.

The J gene is TRBJ2-1, the V gene TRBV9; 8 nucleotides align to TRBD2. Germline lookup yields CDR1 SGDLS and CDR2 YYNGEE. V lost 1 base to trimming and J lost 4 bases; unmatched junction nucleotides: 4. The CDR3 covers 15 residues. DNA for the CDR3: TGTGCCAGCAGCGTACAGGCGGGGGGTTACAATGAGCAGTTCTTC. Translation gives CASSVQAGGYNEQFF.

The chain combines TRBV19 with TRBJ1-1; unclear D gene. Trimming removed 7 bases from V and 9 bases from J, with 18 bases in between. The CDR3 covers 13 residues. CDR1 is LNHDA, CDR2 SQIVND, per germline (reference sequence). CDR3 sequence (DNA): TGTGCCAGTACCTCAACTCAATCATCAAAAGCTTTCTTT. This codes for CASTSTQSSKAFF.

The V and J genes are TRBV19 and TRBJ2-5; no reliable D call. Between the trimmed V and J ends, which lost 5 bases and 1 base, there was a span of 14 bases. The CDR3 contains 15 residues. The V gene's germline CDR1 is LNHDA and CDR2 SQIVND (reference sequence). The DNA for the CDR3 is TGTGCCAGTAGTCCTCGGACCGGTACCCAAGAGACCCAGTACTTC. Translated, it gives CASSPRTGTQETQYF.

The chain employs TRBV5-1 and TRBJ2-7; D unclear. Germline V CDR1 and CDR2: SGHRS, YFSETQ. The ends were cut back, 2 bases at V and 3 bases at J, with 15 bases in the middle. The CDR3 extends over 15 amino acids. In DNA form, the CDR3 reads TGCGCCAGCAGCTTCCTTCGGGTGGACCTCTACGAGCAGTACTTC. Its protein is CASSFLRVDLYEQYF.

This clone showed up just a few times. Here the CDR3 DNA reads TGTGCCAGCAGCGACGTAGGAGGGGACGGGGCTTTCTTT. Its protein is CASSDVGGDGAFF. This chain connects TRBV7-6 to TRBJ1-1; the D gene is possibly TRBD1 (5 bases). The CDR3 is 13 amino acids. The germline gives CDR1 SGHVS, CDR2 FNYEAQ. The V end was cut by 5 bases, the J end by 11 bases, with 18 bases between.

The V gene is TRBV21-1, the J gene TRBJ2-1; the D call of TRBD1 is as the table states it, not checked on the DNA. TRBV21-1 is classified as a pseudogene. The CDR3 is made up of 15 amino acids. CDR3 region: CASSNYDRRNNEQFF. The CDR3 nucleotides read TGTGCCAGCAGCAATTATGACAGGAGAAACAATGAGCAGTTCTTC.

This chain uses TRBV6-4 with TRBJ1-6; TRBD1 aligns across 9 bases. The CDR3 spans 14 residues. Trimming cost V 5 bases and J 7 bases; bases outside gene matches: 3. The V gene's germline CDR1 is MRHNA and CDR2 SNTAGT. The CDR3 nucleotides read TGTGCCAGCAGTCCCGGGACAGGGAATTCACCCCTCCACTTT. It translates to CASSPGTGNSPLHF.

In this sample, this clone turned up once. The rearrangement uses TRBV6-1 and TRBJ2-1, with 10 bases lining up with TRBD1. Unmatched junction bases numbered 9, after V lost 8 bases and J lost 8 bases. CDR3 size: 14 residues. Per the germline V gene, CDR1 is MNHNS and CDR2 is SASEGT. The CDR3 bases are TGTGCCAGCTACGACAGGGGGCTTAAGGATGAGCAGTTCTTC. Translation: CASYDRGLKDEQFF.

This clone showed up just once. The chain has TRBV5-1 and TRBJ2-7; D remains ambiguous. The CDR3 extends over 14 amino acids. The germline V gene has CDR1 SGHRS and CDR2 YFSETQ. V lost 2 bases and J lost 3, with 12 bases in between. CDR3 in DNA: TGCGCCAGCAGCTTCCTCTTAGGAGACTACGAGCAGTACTTC. Protein product: CASSFLLGDYEQYF.

The sample holds a few counts of this clone. The chain couples TRBV4-1 to TRBJ1-2; the D gene is possibly TRBD1 (6 bases). V was trimmed by 5 bases and J by 4 bases, leaving 20 bases between them. Germline V gene sequence: CDR1 MGHRA, CDR2 YSYEKL. The CDR3 consists of 16 residues. CDR3 sequence: CASSATIVRDIYGYTF. The CDR3 DNA reads TGCGCCAGCAGCGCCACGATAGTCCGGGACATCTATGGCTACACCTTC.

This clone was counted a few times. DNA for the CDR3: TGTGCCAGCAGCTCAGACCGTGGAAACACCATATATTTT. This codes for CASSSDRGNTIYF. The chain carries TRBV5-6 and TRBJ1-3; D remains ambiguous. The V gene's germline CDR1 is SGHDT and CDR2 YYEEEE. V lost 3 bases and J 3 bases, leaving 7 bases between the germline ends. This CDR3 contains 13 residues.

The chain combines TRBV29-1 with TRBJ2-5; D unclear. V lost 4 bases and J lost 5, with 5 bases in between. The CDR3 extends over 10 amino acids. Looked up from germline, CDR1 is SQVTM and CDR2 is ANQGSEA. The CDR3 DNA sequence: TGCAGCGTTGGGCCCGAGACCCAGTACTTC. It is translated as CSVGPETQYF. Variable domain in full (rest from reference TRBV29-1 and TRBJ2-5): SAVISQKPSRDICQRGTSLTIQCQVDSQVTMMFWYRQQPGQSLTLIATANQGSEATYESGFVIDKFPISRPNLTFSTLTVSNMSPEDSSIYLCSVGPETQYFGPGTRLLVL.

This rearrangement joins TRBV18 to TRBJ1-3, with D perhaps matching TRBD1 (6 bases). V was trimmed by 6 bases and J by 0 bases, leaving 15 bases between them. The germline gives CDR1 KGHSH, CDR2 LQKENI. CDR3 length equals 16 residues. CDR3 sequence: CASSMQGTFSGNTIYF. In DNA form, the CDR3 reads TGTGCCAGCTCCATGCAGGGGACCTTCTCTGGAAACACCATATATTTT. Full variable domain (outside the CDR3, taken from reference TRBV18 and TRBJ1-3): NAGVMQNPRHLVRRRGQEARLRCSPMKGHSHVYWYRQLPEEGLKFMVYLQKENIIDESGMPKERFSAEFPKEGPSILRIQQVVRGDSAAYFCASSMQGTFSGNTIYFGEGSWLTVV.